This TCR beta chain was recovered during a study of patients and donors after allogeneic stem cell transplantation. This clonotype occurred a few times. From germline, CDR1 is DFQATT and CDR2 SNEGSKA (reference sequence). The CDR3 is made up of 14 amino acids. V lost 3 bases, J lost 3 bases, and 12 bases lay in between. TCRdb itself ran the RT-PCR reads through MiXCR, one entry per CDR3 protein. The table records roughly 940,000 distinct CDR3 sequences, more than 15% of them present only once. The specimen was blood, either unsorted or a sorted T cell fraction (not recorded which). The genes are TRBV20-1 and TRBJ2-1, with D perhaps assigned TRBD1 or TRBD2 (6 bases each). This sequence originates from a human donor who was either an allogeneic HSCT recipient or a stem cell or donor lymphocyte infusion donor (not recorded which). It is not recorded whose cells these are; they may come from a transplant donor. The CDR3 bases are TGCAGTGCTAGGGGGGGCGGGGTCTACAATGAGCAGTTCTTC. Its protein is CSARGGGVYNEQFF.